A single sample is the source of the 14 T cell receptor beta chains below, sequenced in a study of T cells in Graves' hyperthyroidism and ophthalmopathy. RNA transcripts served as the template for amplifying TCR beta CDR3 regions. TCR CDR3 regions were first amplified by RT-PCR with HTBI primers. TCRdb reanalysed the multiplex PCR reads using MiXCR and keeps one entry per CDR3 protein. Of 500,000 to 650,000 distinct CDR3 sequences in the sample, about 46% are singletons; the top ten hold about 43%. The source material was peripheral blood or thyroid tissue (not recorded which). These receptors originate from an adult woman with Graves' disease, either hyperthyroidism or ophthalmopathy (not recorded which).

This clonotype was seen many times. This chain uses TRBV11-2 with TRBJ1-2; D not resolved. Germline assignment: CDR1 SGHAT and CDR2 FQNNGV. The CDR3 is made up of 13 amino acids. Between the trimmed V and J ends, which lost 0 bases and 4 bases, there was a span of 6 bases. The CDR3 here is CASSLDWTYGYTF. The CDR3 DNA is TGTGCCAGCAGCTTAGACTGGACCTATGGCTACACCTTC.

This chain joins TRBV10-3 and TRBJ1-3; 7 nucleotides agree with TRBD1. The CDR3 sequence is 13 residues long. Germline values: CDR1 ENHRY, CDR2 SYGVKD. The CDR3 nucleotides read TGTGCTAGGTCGACAGGGACTGGAAACACCATATATTTT. This gives the protein CARSTGTGNTIYF.

The chain is built from TRBV11-3 and TRBJ1-6; no firm D call. Germline V gives CDR1 SGHNT, CDR2 YENEEA. This CDR3 has 11 amino acids. Trimming stripped 0 bases from V and 14 bases from J, with 5 bases between. This CDR3 is CASSLDGALHF. CDR3 coding DNA: TGTGCCAGCAGCTTAGATGGGGCCCTCCACTTT.

The J gene is TRBJ2-5, the V gene TRBV30; perhaps TRBD1 as D (6 bases). The CDR3 runs to 14 residues. Germline CDR1 GTSNPN, CDR2 SVGIG (reference sequence). The V gene lost 3 bases and the J gene lost 1 base, with 12 bases spanning the gap. The CDR3 nucleotides read TGTGCCTGGAGGAAGACAGGACCCCAAGAGACCCAGTACTTC. Its translation is CAWRKTGPQETQYF.

The chain carries TRBV28 and TRBJ1-1; perhaps TRBD1 as D (5 bases). The germline V gene has CDR1 MDHEN and CDR2 SYDVKM. V was pared by 5 bases and J by 4 bases, with 20 bases between. This CDR3 has 16 amino acids. The DNA of the CDR3 is TGTGCCAGCAGTCCTACAAGTGGGGGGGTGGGCACTGAAGCTTTCTTT. This sequence encodes CASSPTSGGVGTEAFF.

This clonotype was recorded many times. The V gene is TRBV6-5, the J gene TRBJ2-2, with a possible D match to TRBD2 (5 bases). Germline values: CDR1 MNHEY, CDR2 SVGAGI. CDR3 length equals 14 residues. Trimming pared 6 bases from V and 4 bases from J, leaving 12 bases between. The CDR3 nucleotides read TGTGCCAGCAGCGGTAGCGAAACCACCGGGGAGCTGTTTTTT. Its protein product is CASSGSETTGELFF.

In its sample, this clonotype was seen many times. The DNA for the CDR3 is TGTGCCAGCAGATCTCCACAAGGGATAAATCAGCCCCAGCATTTT. It is translated as CASRSPQGINQPQHF. J is TRBJ1-5 and V is TRBV6-2 or TRBV6-3; D not resolved. CDR1 and CDR2 from the germline V gene are MNHEY and SVGEGT. Trimming left V 6 bases short and J 4 bases short, with 16 bases between. This CDR3 is built from 15 residues.

This clonotype was counted between two and nine times. The chain joins TRBV4-3 to TRBJ2-7; D is unresolved. Germline CDR1 LGHNA, CDR2 YSLEER. The CDR3 extends over 13 amino acids. V lost 0 bases to trimming and J lost 6 bases, with 9 bases between them. The DNA for the CDR3 is TGCGCCAGCAGCCAAGATAGGTTTTCCGAGCAGTACTTC. Residues: CASSQDRFSEQYF.

This clonotype was found many times. The V call is TRBV7-2, the J call TRBJ2-7, with D perhaps given as TRBD1 or TRBD2 (6 bases each). Germline CDR1 is SGHTA and CDR2 is FQGNSA. This CDR3 comprises 12 residues. V lost 6 bases to trimming and J lost 5 bases, with 11 bases between them. The CDR3, as DNA: TGTGCCAGCAGACGGGGGCGGGACGAGCAGTACTTC. As protein: CASRRGRDEQYF.

V gene TRBV7-8 combines with J gene TRBJ1-5; D is undetermined. With 5 bases removed from V and 3 bases from J, the gap between germline ends came to 14 bases. The CDR3 runs to 15 residues. CDR1 is SGHVS, CDR2 FQNEAQ, per germline. The CDR3 coding sequence is TGTGCCAGCAGCCTCAGAGATGGCCTCAATCAGCCCCAGCATTTT. Its translation is CASSLRDGLNQPQHF. Complete variable domain (other parts from reference TRBV7-8 and TRBJ1-5): GAGVSQSPRYKVAKRGQDVALRCDPISGHVSLFWYQQALGQGPEFLTYFQNEAQLDKSGLPSDRFFAERPEGSVSTLKIQRTQQEDSAVYLCASSLRDGLNQPQHFGDGTRLSIL.

The chain is built from TRBV29-1 and TRBJ1-1, with a possible D match to TRBD1 (6 bases). From germline, CDR1 is SQVTM and CDR2 ANQGSEA. The CDR3 loop spans 10 amino acids. V was pared by 8 bases and J by 10 bases, with 14 bases between. The CDR3 loop reads CSLNGQLAFF. The CDR3 DNA reads TGCAGCTTGAACGGACAGTTAGCTTTCTTT. Full variable domain (missing parts from reference TRBV29-1 and TRBJ1-1): SAVISQKPSRDICQRGTSLTIQCQVDSQVTMMFWYRQQPGQSLTLIATANQGSEATYESGFVIDKFPISRPNLTFSTLTVSNMSPEDSSIYLCSLNGQLAFFGQGTRLTVV.

Details on this clonotype: This may arise from a read error, as a much more abundant clone is one base away. V gene TRBV6-5 combines with J gene TRBJ1-6; D is unclear. The germline V gene encodes CDR1 MNHEY and CDR2 SVGAGI. The CDR3 is 16 residues long. The CDR3, as DNA: TGTGCCATCAGTTACTCGAATGTGCCCTATAATTCACCCCTCCACTTT. Translating gives CAISYSNVPYNSPLHF.

This clonotype was observed at least ten times. V gene TRBV5-4 combines with J gene TRBJ2-7, with a weak D call TRBD2 (6 bases). V shed 5 bases and J shed 0 bases, with 15 bases lying between them. The CDR3 has 15 amino acids. Germline values: CDR1 SGHNT, CDR2 YYREEE (reference sequence). CDR3 loop: CASRKGTDSSYEQYF. Written as DNA, the CDR3 is TGTGCCAGCAGGAAGGGGACTGACAGCTCCTACGAGCAGTACTTC.

The chain employs TRBV29-1 and TRBJ1-2; D ambiguous. The CDR3 consists of 14 residues. Germline CDR1 is SQVTM and CDR2 is ANQGSEA. Deletions cut 3 bases from V and 1 base from J, with 12 bases between. The CDR3 sequence is CSVDGSGSNYGYTF. CDR3 nucleotide sequence: TGCAGCGTTGATGGGTCGGGGAGTAACTATGGCTACACCTTC. The full variable domain, rest sourced from reference TRBV29-1 and TRBJ1-2, is SAVISQKPSRDICQRGTSLTIQCQVDSQVTMMFWYRQQPGQSLTLIATANQGSEATYESGFVIDKFPISRPNLTFSTLTVSNMSPEDSSIYLCSVDGSGSNYGYTFGSGTRLTVV.